This entry lists 28 T cell receptor beta chains sequenced from one sample in a study of CD8 T cells in Susac syndrome. RNA was extracted with the RNeasy kit, and a quantity of 0.5 to 1 ug was reverse transcribed using random hexamers. TCRdb recomputed calls from the immunoSEQ multiplex PCR reads with MiXCR, one row per CDR3 protein. Of 200,000 or so distinct CDR3 sequences detected, approximately 94% appear once; the ten largest clones hold around 0.09%. Sequenced sample: CD4+ T cells from PBMCs. Receptors originate from a human donor with multiple sclerosis.

J is TRBJ1-6 and V is TRBV30; D remains ambiguous. There are 13 residues in the CDR3. V lost 5 bases to trimming and J lost 7 bases, with 12 bases between them. Germline V gives CDR1 GTSNPN, CDR2 SVGIG (reference sequence). The CDR3 DNA reads TGTGCCTGGGAAAGGGAAACCAATTCACCCCTCCACTTT. Amino acid sequence: CAWERETNSPLHF.

This chain links TRBV20-1 with TRBJ2-7; D is perhaps TRBD1 or TRBD2 (5 bases each). The V gene lost 5 bases and the J gene lost 3 bases, with 14 bases spanning the gap. This CDR3 contains 13 residues. Per germline, CDR1 DFQATT and CDR2 SNEGSKA (reference sequence). CDR3 sequence (DNA): TGCAGTGCTGTACGGGACGGCGGCTACGAGCAGTACTTC. This encodes CSAVRDGGYEQYF.

The V and J genes are TRBV14 and TRBJ2-1; 8 bases match TRBD1. Germline CDR1 is SGHDN and CDR2 is FVKESK. CDR3 size: 15 residues. V dropped 0 bases and J dropped 6; count of bases not matched to a gene: 4. CDR3 DNA sequence: TGTGCCAGCAGCCAAGAGATAACAGGGGGCAATGAGCAGTTCTTC. Translated, it gives CASSQEITGGNEQFF.

The CDR3 spells CASSPPYSETQYF. The CDR3 nucleotides are TGTGCCAGCTCACCACCTTATTCAGAGACCCAGTACTTC. The chain carries TRBV18 and TRBJ2-5; D is uncertain. Germline CDR1 reads KGHSH; CDR2 reads LQKENI. The CDR3 runs to 13 residues. The V gene lost 0 bases and the J gene lost 4 bases, with 6 bases spanning the gap.

The V gene is TRBV20-1, the J gene TRBJ1-2; the D is unclear. The CDR3 contains 12 residues. The V and J ends lost 0 bases and 8 bases respectively, with 10 bases between them. Germline values: CDR1 DFQATT, CDR2 SNEGSKA (reference sequence). The CDR3, as DNA: TGCAGTGCTAGAGATCTTGATACCGGCTACACCTTC. As protein: CSARDLDTGYTF.

This clonotype was observed once. This chain joins TRBV5-1 and TRBJ2-1; possibly TRBD1 or TRBD2 for D (6 bases each). Germline values: CDR1 SGHRS, CDR2 YFSETQ. This CDR3 is 12 amino acids long. V was cut by 3 bases and J by 10 bases, with 11 bases left in between. CDR3 loop: CASSSTGAEQFF. The CDR3, as DNA: TGCGCCAGCAGCTCGACGGGGGCAGAGCAGTTCTTC.

The genes are TRBV30 and TRBJ1-2, with D possibly matching TRBD1 (5 bases). Germline loops: CDR1 GTSNPN, CDR2 SVGIG (reference sequence). The CDR3 covers 15 residues. V was cut by 1 base and J by 6 bases, with 18 bases left in between. CDR3 nucleotides: TGTGCCTGGAGTGATCCCGGCCGTTCAGGGCATGGCTACACCTTC. Translation: CAWSDPGRSGHGYTF.

The V and J genes are TRBV5-6 and TRBJ2-3; 8 nucleotides match TRBD1. J lost 10 bases, V lost 7 bases, and 11 bases had no gene match. Germline assignment: CDR1 SGHDT and CDR2 YYEEEE. This CDR3 is 13 amino acids long. The CDR3 DNA follows: TGTGCCAGCTCCGGACAGGGCGCTACGTCGCAGTATTTT. It translates to CASSGQGATSQYF. Full variable domain (missing parts from reference TRBV5-6 and TRBJ2-3): DAGVTQSPTHLIKTRGQQVTLRCSPKSGHDTVSWYQQALGQGPQFIFQYYEEEERQRGNFPDRFSGHQFPNYSSELNVNALLLGDSALYLCASSGQGATSQYFGPGTRLTVL.

The chain joins TRBV29-1 to TRBJ2-3; TRBD1 agrees at 10 bases. Looked up from germline, CDR1 is SQVTM and CDR2 is ANQGSEA. CDR3 size: 12 residues. V dropped 7 bases and J dropped 5; count of bases not matched to a gene: 3. Here the CDR3 reads CSAGTGEDTQYF. In DNA form, the CDR3 reads TGCAGCGCTGGGACAGGGGAAGATACGCAGTATTTT.

The gene calls are TRBV4-2 and TRBJ2-7; no clear D gene. This CDR3 is 14 amino acids long. V shed 1 base and J shed 6 bases, with 13 bases lying between them. Germline V gene sequence: CDR1 LGHNA, CDR2 YNFKEQ. The CDR3 DNA is TGTGCCAGCAGCCAAGCCTCATCAACCTCCGAGCAGTACTTC. It is translated as CASSQASSTSEQYF.

The V call is TRBV20-1, the J call TRBJ2-7; D is possibly TRBD2 (5 bases). Germline-derived CDR1 and CDR2 are DFQATT and SNEGSKA (reference sequence). V was shortened by 6 bases and J by 3 bases, with 15 bases between the two germline ends. The CDR3 sequence is 13 residues long. CDR3 coding DNA: TGCAGTGCAACCTTCGACGGAGGCTACGAGCAGTACTTC. This gives the protein CSATFDGGYEQYF.

This chain uses TRBV20-1 with TRBJ2-7; D possibly uses TRBD1 or TRBD2 (7 bases each). Germline CDR1 reads DFQATT; CDR2 reads SNEGSKA (reference sequence). The CDR3 covers 14 residues. CDR3 amino acids: CSPGGAGIHYEQYF. Here the CDR3 DNA reads TGCAGCCCAGGGGGGGCAGGGATACACTACGAGCAGTACTTC.

This sequence joins TRBV20-1 and TRBJ1-5, with 9 bases matching TRBD1. This CDR3 is built from 12 residues. With V trimmed by 2 bases and J by 16 bases, 9 bases remained unmatched. Looked up from germline, CDR1 is DFQATT and CDR2 is SNEGSKA (reference sequence). CDR3 sequence: CSARSIGDRVHF. CDR3 coding DNA: TGCAGTGCTAGATCCATAGGGGACAGGGTCCATTTT.

V is TRBV9 and J is TRBJ2-1, with D perhaps given as TRBD1 or TRBD2 (5 bases each). The CDR3 is made up of 16 amino acids. Germline CDR1 reads SGDLS; CDR2 reads YYNGEE. Trimming cost V 4 bases and J 9 bases, with 23 bases left between them. CDR3 sequence reads: CASSKNTGPIVVEQFF. DNA of the CDR3: TGTGCCAGCAGCAAGAACACGGGACCAATAGTCGTTGAGCAGTTCTTC.

The V and J genes are TRBV20-1 and TRBJ2-6, with D perhaps TRBD2 (5 bases). In germline, CDR1 is DFQATT, CDR2 SNEGSKA (reference sequence). The V end was cut by 2 bases, the J end by 0 bases, with 23 bases between. The CDR3 totals 20 residues. DNA for the CDR3: TGCAGTGCTAGATCTTACCTACGGGAAACTGACTACTCTGGGGCCAACGTCCTGACTTTC. Translating it yields CSARSYLRETDYSGANVLTF.

The rearrangement joins TRBV29-1 to TRBJ1-1; no definite D call. V was trimmed by 4 bases and J by 5 bases, leaving 14 bases between them. Germline CDR1 SQVTM, CDR2 ANQGSEA. This CDR3 has 13 amino acids. For the CDR3, the DNA is TGCAGCGTTGGGCGGGCTTCGGGAACTGAAGCTTTCTTT. Translating gives CSVGRASGTEAFF.

The genes are TRBV30 and TRBJ1-2; a possible D gene is TRBD1 (6 bases). This CDR3 has 11 residues. From germline, CDR1 is GTSNPN and CDR2 SVGIG (reference sequence). V shed 2 bases and J shed 6 bases, with 7 bases lying between them. CDR3 in amino acids: CAWSNRDGYTF. CDR3 DNA sequence: TGTGCCTGGAGTAACAGGGATGGCTACACCTTC.

The chain joins TRBV20-1 to TRBJ1-2; 7 nucleotides agree with TRBD1. Germline trimming cut 4 bases from V and 6 bases from J; bases unmatched to any gene: 11. CDR1 DFQATT and CDR2 SNEGSKA come from the germline V gene (reference sequence). The CDR3 consists of 14 residues. The CDR3 nucleotides read TGCAGTGCTACCCCGCTGGGAGGGGGCGATGGCTACACCTTC. Translating gives CSATPLGGGDGYTF.

V and J are TRBV3-1 and TRBJ2-2; the match to TRBD2 covers 8 bases. CDR1 is LGHDT, CDR2 YNNKEL, per germline (reference sequence). The CDR3 runs 15 residues. The V segment lost 5 bases and the J segment 5 bases; nucleotides outside the gene matches: 7. The CDR3 DNA follows: TGTGCCAGCAGCAATCGACTAGCGATAACCGGGGAGCTGTTTTTT. Translating gives CASSNRLAITGELFF.

The chain uses TRBV6-2 or TRBV6-3 and TRBJ1-5; D gene ambiguous. Trimming pared 8 bases from V and 1 base from J, leaving 6 bases between. The CDR3 consists of 12 residues. Per the germline V gene, CDR1 is MNHEY and CDR2 is SVGEGT. The CDR3 coding sequence is TGTGCCAGCCGATGGAGCAATCAGCCCCAGCATTTT. As protein: CASRWSNQPQHF.

V is TRBV25-1 and J is TRBJ1-3; no reliable D call. CDR3 length equals 12 residues. Germline values: CDR1 MGHDK, CDR2 SYGVNS. V lost 3 bases to trimming and J lost 6 bases, with 6 bases between them. The CDR3 is CASSDLINTIYF. In DNA, the CDR3 is TGTGCCAGCAGTGATTTGATAAACACCATATATTTT.

This chain links TRBV28 with TRBJ1-5, with D unresolved. Germline V lookup: CDR1 MDHEN, CDR2 SYDVKM. This CDR3 is built from 14 residues. Trimming shortened V by 5 bases and J by 0 bases, and 8 bases separated the two germline ends. The DNA of the CDR3 is TGTGCCAGCAGTAGAGCCCGTAGCAATCAGCCCCAGCATTTT. Amino acid sequence: CASSRARSNQPQHF.

The chain has TRBV29-1 and TRBJ2-7, with a weak D call TRBD1 (6 bases). Germline V CDR1 and CDR2: SQVTM, ANQGSEA. V was shortened by 4 bases and J by 2 bases, with 9 bases between the two germline ends. This CDR3 has 12 residues. DNA of the CDR3: TGCAGCGTTGGGACAGAGCCCTACGAGCAGTACTTC. Protein: CSVGTEPYEQYF.

The chain is built from TRBV20-1 and TRBJ1-6; D is undetermined. This CDR3 comprises 11 residues. The germline gives CDR1 DFQATT, CDR2 SNEGSKA (reference sequence). The germline V and J ends were trimmed by 6 bases and 13 bases, with 13 bases remaining between them. The CDR3 loop is CSAKSSDPLHF. In nucleotides, the CDR3 is TGCAGTGCCAAATCCTCTGATCCCCTCCACTTT.

The V call is TRBV19, the J call TRBJ2-2, with 7 positions matching TRBD2. The CDR3 runs 14 residues. Losses at the gene ends were 7 bases for V and 5 bases for J; bases not matched to a gene: 7. Germline CDR1 reads LNHDA; CDR2 reads SQIVND (reference sequence). The CDR3 coding sequence is TGTGCCAGTACCCCCCGAGCGGGGACCGGGGAGCTGTTTTTT. Translating gives CASTPRAGTGELFF.

The chain combines TRBV7-8 with TRBJ1-4; 9 bases match TRBD1. Looked up from germline, CDR1 is SGHVS and CDR2 is FQNEAQ. V lost 3 bases, J lost 6 bases, and 5 bases stayed unmatched. This CDR3 has 15 amino acids. The CDR3 sequence: CASSLGTGIDEKLFF. The DNA for the CDR3 is TGTGCCAGCAGCTTGGGGACAGGGATTGATGAAAAACTGTTTTTT.

The DNA for the CDR3 is TGCAGCGTCAGACAGGCACTTTCCACTGAAGCTTTCTTT. Encoded protein: CSVRQALSTEAFF. V is TRBV29-1 and J is TRBJ1-1, with D maybe TRBD1 (6 bases). V was clipped by 6 bases and J by 4 bases, with 15 bases between them. The CDR3 length is 13 residues. Germline values: CDR1 SQVTM, CDR2 ANQGSEA.

This chain uses TRBV29-1 with TRBJ2-7; D might be TRBD1 or TRBD2, each matching 5 bases. The length of the CDR3 is 14 residues. Trimming pared 5 bases from V and 0 bases from J, leaving 14 bases between. Germline values: CDR1 SQVTM, CDR2 ANQGSEA. As DNA, the CDR3 is TGCAGCGTTAGGGCCGGGACGAGCTCCTACGAGCAGTACTTC. Residues: CSVRAGTSSYEQYF.